A selection of T cell receptor beta chains follows, all from one sample in a study of long-term antiretroviral therapy in people with HIV. Clones were sequenced by immunoSEQ multiplex PCR, and TCRdb holds only the in-frame ones, with some missing. The sample lists 15,000 to 20,000 clones; approximately 95% were seen once. The source material was unsorted PBMCs, sampled 10 to 12 years after starting antiretroviral therapy. All receptors come from a man aged 25 to 40 with HIV. CDR3s include the opening cysteine and the closing phenylalanine or tryptophan. D genes are given only for firm matches. Only part of the rows carry a size: once, few, many, or a class if the clone is expanded.

d_gene,j_gene,v_gene,abundance,CDR3nt,CDR3aa
.,TRBJ2-7,TRBV20-1,.,TGCAGCCTTGGGGGCTCCTACGAGCAGTACTTC,CSLGGSYEQYF
.,TRBJ2-5,TRBV5-6,.,TGTGCCAGCAGCTCATTGGGGATAACCGAGAAGAGAACCCAGTACTTC,CASSSLGITEKRTQYF
.,TRBJ1-6,TRBV10-3,.,TGTGCCATCAGCCGACAGGTGGATTCACCCCTCCACTTT,CAISRQVDSPLHF
TRBD1,TRBJ2-1,TRBV5-8,few,TGTGCCAGCATTGGGACAGCCTCCTCGGATGAGCAGTTCTTC,CASIGTASSDEQFF
.,TRBJ2-5,TRBV5-1,once,TGCGCCAGCAGCTTGGCTGACACCCGAAACGGGGAGACCCAGTACTTC,CASSLADTRNGETQYF
.,TRBJ2-5,TRBV6-6,.,TGTGCCAGCAGTTACTCGTTAATGGGGGCGAGAGAGACCCAGTACTTC,CASSYSLMGARETQYF
.,TRBJ2-3,TRBV28,.,TGTGCCAGCAGCCGGGCGCGGACAACAGATACGCAGTATTTT,CASSRARTTDTQYF
TRBD2,TRBJ2-5,TRBV5-4,.,TGTGCCAGCAGCTTGGCCGTAGCGGGGGGAGGGGAGACCCAGTACTTC,CASSLAVAGGGETQYF
.,TRBJ1-1,TRBV7-3,.,TGTGCCAGCAGCCAGGACAGGAACACTGAAGCTTTCTTT,CASSQDRNTEAFF
TRBD1,TRBJ2-2,TRBV28,.,TGTGCCAGCATCGGCTCGGGACAGGGGGCGACCGGGGAGCTGTTTTTT,CASIGSGQGATGELFF
.,TRBJ1-1,TRBV2,.,TGTGCCAGCAGTGTTGGAGTGATTGGTGAAGCTTTCTTT,CASSVGVIGEAFF
TRBD2,TRBJ2-5,TRBV13,.,TGTGCCAGCAGCTTAGGCCTTCTCAGACTAGCGGGGGTGGAGACCCAGTACTTC,CASSLGLLRLAGVETQYF
.,TRBJ2-5,TRBV7-2,.,TGTGCCAGCAGCTTATATGGGGTGGAGACCCAGTACTTC,CASSLYGVETQYF
.,TRBJ1-1,TRBV4-1,.,TGCGCCAGCAGCCAAGGTGGCAGGGGATTTCGGACTGAAGCTTTCTTT,CASSQGGRGFRTEAFF
TRBD1,TRBJ1-5,TRBV30,.,TGTGCCTGGGGCCGGGACAGTAATCAGCCCCAGCATTTT,CAWGRDSNQPQHF
TRBD2,TRBJ2-5,TRBV19,.,TGTGCCAGTAGTCAATTAAGCGGGGCCGGGACTATGGAGACCCAGTACTTC,CASSQLSGAGTMETQYF
.,TRBJ1-2,TRBV28,.,TGTGCCAGCAGTTTACGAGGTCTCATCACCTTC,CASSLRGLITF
TRBD2,TRBJ2-3,TRBV10-3,.,TGTGCCACAGCGGGGGGGGCCGGCGATACGCAGTATTTT,CATAGGAGDTQYF
TRBD2,TRBJ2-2,TRBV28,once,TGTGCCAGCAGTCCAACTAGCGGGGGTACCGGGGAGCTGTTTTTT,CASSPTSGGTGELFF
.,TRBJ1-5,TRBV19,once,TGTGCCAGTAGTATCCAGGGTGATAGCAATCAGCCCCAGCATTTT,CASSIQGDSNQPQHF
.,TRBJ1-2,TRBV4-2,.,TGTGCCAGCAGCCAAGATTTGGGGGACTCTAACTATGGCTACACCTTC,CASSQDLGDSNYGYTF
.,TRBJ1-5,TRBV2,.,TGTGCCAGCGCTGGTAGGGGAGGCAATCAGCCCCAGCATTTT,CASAGRGGNQPQHF
.,TRBJ1-3,TRBV10-3,.,TGTGCCATCAGTGAGTCTGGCGGCAGGGTAACGGGAAACACCATATATTTT,CAISESGGRVTGNTIYF
.,TRBJ2-1,TRBV4-1,few,TGCGCCAGCAGCCAAAACGATATGGGCTTCAGCTCCTACAATGAGCAGTTCTTC,CASSQNDMGFSSYNEQFF
.,TRBJ1-6,TRBV7-2,.,TGTGCCAGCAGACCCTCGACAGCAGGGTACTCACCCCTCCACTTT,CASRPSTAGYSPLHF
.,TRBJ1-4,TRBV19,.,TGTGCCAGTAGGCCCTCAGCAAACTTGCGTGAAAAACTGTTTTTT,CASRPSANLREKLFF
TRBD1,TRBJ1-2,TRBV5-1,.,TGCGCCAGCAGCGCGGGACAGGGACTTTCCTATGGCTACACCTTC,CASSAGQGLSYGYTF
.,TRBJ1-3,TRBV28,.,TGTGCCAGCAGTTTATACAGGGACATCTCTGGAAACACCATATATTTT,CASSLYRDISGNTIYF
.,TRBJ1-2,TRBV2,.,TGTGCCAGCAGTGAAGATCAGGGTGCCTATGGCTACACCTTC,CASSEDQGAYGYTF
.,TRBJ1-5,TRBV10-3,once,TGTGCCATCAGTGATCGAGGGGATCAGCCCCAGCATTTT,CAISDRGDQPQHF
TRBD1,TRBJ1-2,TRBV6-5,.,TGTGCCAGCAGCTCAGGGGGCTATAACTATGGCTACACCTTC,CASSSGGYNYGYTF
.,TRBJ2-2,TRBV18,.,TGTGCCAGCTCCCCACCGGGGGTTGGCGCCGGGGAGCTGTTTTTT,CASSPPGVGAGELFF
.,TRBJ2-3,TRBV6-4,once,TGTGCCAGCAGTGACCCGACAGAGGGCACAGATACGCAGTATTTT,CASSDPTEGTDTQYF
.,TRBJ2-5,TRBV5-6,.,TGTGCCAGCAGCTACGTAGACCAGTGGCAAGAGACCCAGTACTTC,CASSYVDQWQETQYF
TRBD2,TRBJ2-3,TRBV2,.,TGTGCCAGCAGTGATTCCCTCTACAGCGGGGGAAAGGCAGATACGCAGTATTTT,CASSDSLYSGGKADTQYF
.,TRBJ1-2,TRBV6-1,.,TGTGCCAGCAGTGAAAAGGGGACTAACTATGGCTACACCTTC,CASSEKGTNYGYTF
.,TRBJ2-1,TRBV19,.,TGTGCCAGTAGTAGTTCCGTCCAAAGCTCCTACAATGAGCAGTTCTTC,CASSSSVQSSYNEQFF
.,TRBJ2-1,TRBV7-8,.,TGTGCCAGCAGCCATTATACCTACAATGAGCAGTTCTTC,CASSHYTYNEQFF
.,TRBJ2-3,TRBV5-1,.,TGCGCCAGCAGCCCTTACGAGTTGGTGGGCACAGATACGCAGTATTTT,CASSPYELVGTDTQYF
.,TRBJ2-1,TRBV6-1,.,TGTGCCAGCAGTGAAGCGCTGTTTTCCTACAATGAGCAGTTCTTC,CASSEALFSYNEQFF
.,TRBJ2-1,TRBV7-9,.,TGTGCCAGCAGCTTATCTTTGTCAGGGGCATACAATGAGCAGTTCTTC,CASSLSLSGAYNEQFF
.,TRBJ1-1,TRBV7-2,.,TGTGCCAGCAGCTTGTTAGGGGTAACTGAAGCTTTCTTT,CASSLLGVTEAFF
.,TRBJ1-5,TRBV5-6,once,TGTGCCAGCAGTTTGCGTGCGTCAGATCAGCCCCAGCATTTT,CASSLRASDQPQHF
TRBD1,TRBJ1-2,TRBV7-9,.,TGTGCCAGCAGTTTTGCAGGGGGTCAGCATGGCTACACCTTC,CASSFAGGQHGYTF
.,TRBJ2-6,TRBV19,.,TGTGCCAGTAGTTTCGGGGGCTCTGCTGGCTCTGGGGCCAACGTCCTGACTTTC,CASSFGGSAGSGANVLTF
TRBD1,TRBJ2-1,TRBV28,.,TGTGCCAGCAGTGACACAATTGAGACAGGGGGCGATGAGCAGTTCTTC,CASSDTIETGGDEQFF
.,TRBJ2-2,TRBV4-1,.,TGCGCCAGCAGCCAAAATACGGACTCGATAAACACCGGGGAGCTGTTTTTT,CASSQNTDSINTGELFF
.,TRBJ2-3,TRBV7-7,.,TGTGCTAGCAGCTTTACGTACGGAGATACGCAGTATTTT,CASSFTYGDTQYF
.,TRBJ1-2,TRBV5-6,.,TGTGCCAGCAGCTTGCTTTATGGCTACACCTTC,CASSLLYGYTF
.,TRBJ2-7,TRBV9,.,TGTGCCAGCAGCCTAACCCCGACGCAGGTCTACGAGCAGTACTTC,CASSLTPTQVYEQYF
.,TRBJ2-7,TRBV6-1,.,TGTGCCAGCAGTGAATTCTACGAGCAGTACTTC,CASSEFYEQYF